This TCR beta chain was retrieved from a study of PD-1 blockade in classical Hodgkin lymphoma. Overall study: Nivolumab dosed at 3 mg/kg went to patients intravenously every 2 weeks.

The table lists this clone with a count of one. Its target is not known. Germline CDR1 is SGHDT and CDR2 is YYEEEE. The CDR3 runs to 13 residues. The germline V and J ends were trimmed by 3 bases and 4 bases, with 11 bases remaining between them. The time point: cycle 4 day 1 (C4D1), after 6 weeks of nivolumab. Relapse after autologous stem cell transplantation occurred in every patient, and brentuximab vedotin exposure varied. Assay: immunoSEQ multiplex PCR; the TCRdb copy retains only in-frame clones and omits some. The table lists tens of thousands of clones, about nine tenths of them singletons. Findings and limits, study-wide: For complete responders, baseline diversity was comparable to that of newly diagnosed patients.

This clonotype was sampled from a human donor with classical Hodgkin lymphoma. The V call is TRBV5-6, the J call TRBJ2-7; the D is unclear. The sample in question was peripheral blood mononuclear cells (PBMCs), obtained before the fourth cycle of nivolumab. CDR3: CASSYARSYEQYF. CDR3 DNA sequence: TGTGCCAGCAGCTATGCACGGTCGTACGAGCAGTACTTC.